These 3 T cell receptor beta chains came from one sample sequenced in a study of CD4 T cells in relation to SARS-CoV-2 and coronaviruses. Antigens for these TCRs are unknown. Unexposed donor CD4+ T cells date from about 2011-2018, before the COVID-19 pandemic. The cells were cultured for about ten days before CD4+ T cells were isolated. The table came from immunoSEQ multiplex PCR; TCRdb's copy has only in-frame clones and leaves some out. This table holds around 21,000 clones, about 69% found once. The source material was CD4+ T cells from PBMCs, cultured in vitro. The source is a human donor in good health.

The chain has TRBV2 and TRBJ2-1; 14 bases agree with TRBD2. Trimming removed 8 bases from V and 1 base from J; junction bases left unmatched: 10. The CDR3 has 18 amino acids. Germline lookup yields CDR1 SNHLY and CDR2 FYNNEI. CDR3 amino acids: CASFEGTSGSWSYNEQFF. The CDR3 DNA sequence: TGTGCCAGCTTCGAAGGGACTAGCGGGAGTTGGTCCTACAATGAGCAGTTCTTC. The variable domain in full, with the rest retrieved from reference TRBV2 and TRBJ2-1, is EPEVTQTPSHQVTQMGQEVILRCVPISNHLYFYWYRQILGQKVEFLVSFYNNEISEKSEIFDDQFSVERPDGSNFTLKIRSTKLEDSAMYFCASFEGTSGSWSYNEQFFGPGTRLTVL.

The chain carries TRBV25-1 and TRBJ2-3; no clear D. CDR1 and CDR2 (germline): MGHDK, SYGVNS. The CDR3 loop spans 17 amino acids. The V gene lost 2 bases and the J gene lost 3 bases, with 18 bases spanning the gap. The CDR3 DNA is TGTGCCAGCAGTGAACCCCGAGGTAGGATTGGGACAGATACGCAGTATTTT. Translated: CASSEPRGRIGTDTQYF.

This chain uses TRBV4-2 with TRBJ2-2; no firm D call. V lost 0 bases and J lost 3, with 5 bases in between. CDR3 length: 14 residues. The germline CDR1 and CDR2 sequences are LGHNA and YNFKEQ. The CDR3 DNA sequence: TGTGCCAGCAGCCAAGATTGGGACACCGGGGAGCTGTTTTTT. This translates into CASSQDWDTGELFF.